The clone carrying this TCR beta chain was counted a single time. This CDR3 region has 13 residues. V lost 2 bases and J lost 10; bases outside the gene matches: 7. CDR1 MNHEY and CDR2 SVGAGI come from the germline V gene. These data are taken from a study of blood T cell repertoires in COVID-19. Across the study: Acute-phase and convalescent COVID-19 samples originated in the United States, Italy and Spain. Sources were T cells, B-cell-depleted T cells, or PBMCs; the material itself was cDNA or gDNA.

Original analysis: Scientists estimated how many nucleated cells there were by amplifying reference gene primers. Clones were sequenced by immunoSEQ multiplex PCR, and TCRdb holds only the in-frame ones, with some missing. V and J calls and clone size come straight from that table; D and trimming were deduced from the DNA. Among some 220,000 clones, 65% to 85% were seen once, and the ten largest hold roughly 1.2%. Seattle researchers signed up patients amid active infection and tracked them longitudinally. The chain employs TRBV6-5 and TRBJ1-2; 7 bases are a match to TRBD1. Specimen: peripheral blood. The TCR sequence derives from a woman aged 25-40 years with COVID-19, enrolled during active disease. CDR3 nucleotides: TGTGCCAGCAGTTACCCCGGGACAGTTTTCTACACCTTC. Protein: CASSYPGTVFYTF.